These 23 T cell receptor beta chains originate from one sample sequenced in a study of blood T cell repertoires in COVID-19. The repertoire was sequenced with immunoSEQ multiplex PCR; TCRdb's copy has only in-frame clones and lacks some. The sample yields approximately 220,000 clones, less than 90% seen once. Specimen: peripheral blood. The receptors originated from a man aged 35-49 years with acute or convalescent COVID-19.

The chain has TRBV19 and TRBJ2-3, with a tentative D call TRBD2 (7 bases). CDR1 and CDR2 from the germline V gene are LNHDA and SQIVND (reference sequence). The V end was cut by 7 bases, the J end by 7 bases, with 21 bases between. This CDR3 comprises 15 residues. The CDR3 DNA is TGTGCCAGTATAGGGGGGAGGGCCAGCACCCATACGCAGTATTTT. Translation gives CASIGGRASTHTQYF.

The V gene is TRBV24-1, the J gene TRBJ2-1, with D perhaps matching TRBD2 (5 bases). This CDR3 has 15 amino acids. The germline gives CDR1 KGHDR, CDR2 SFDVKD. V was trimmed by 4 bases and J by 9 bases, leaving 18 bases between them. Here the CDR3 reads CATSDPRSLASEQFF. As DNA, the CDR3 is TGTGCCACCAGTGACCCTAGGTCCCTAGCTAGTGAGCAGTTCTTC.

This clone came up once. This chain links TRBV5-4 with TRBJ2-2; TRBD1 is a possible D gene (5 bases). Germline CDR1 reads SGHNT; CDR2 reads YYREEE (reference sequence). V was cut by 9 bases and J by 5 bases, with 14 bases left in between. The CDR3 is 13 amino acids. The DNA of the CDR3 is TGTGCCACCCGGGCAGGGATGACCGGGGAGCTGTTTTTT. Protein product: CATRAGMTGELFF.

This chain joins TRBV10-1 and TRBJ2-5; 9 bases are shared with TRBD1. This CDR3 has 15 amino acids. The J segment lost 5 bases and the V segment lost 6 bases, leaving 10 bases of the junction unmatched. In germline, CDR1 is WNHNN, CDR2 SYGVQD (reference sequence). CDR3 sequence reads: CASRQEQGAQETQYF. DNA of the CDR3: TGCGCCAGCAGGCAAGAACAGGGGGCGCAGGAGACCCAGTACTTC.

J is TRBJ2-3 and V is TRBV10-3, with a weak D call TRBD2 (6 bases). The CDR3 spans 15 residues. Trimming shortened V by 3 bases and J by 2 bases, and 12 bases separated the two germline ends. The germline V gene encodes CDR1 ENHRY and CDR2 SYGVKD. CDR3 sequence (DNA): TGTGCCATCAGTGACGGGACTGGGTACACAGATACGCAGTATTTT. It specifies CAISDGTGYTDTQYF.

The chain recombines TRBV5-1 with TRBJ1-5, with TRBD1 matching over 10 bases. This CDR3 comprises 14 residues. With 4 bases clipped from V and 6 bases from J, the junction kept 4 bases outside the gene matches. The germline CDR1 and CDR2 sequences are SGHRS and YFSETQ. The CDR3 nucleotides are TGCGCCAGCAGCGCGGACAGGGGGTCTCAGCCCCAGCATTTT. Protein product: CASSADRGSQPQHF. Drawing the rest from reference TRBV5-1 and TRBJ1-5, the complete variable domain is KAGVTQTPRYLIKTRGQQVTLSCSPISGHRSVSWYQQTPGQGLQFLFEYFSETQRNKGNFPGRFSGRQFSNSRSEMNVSTLELGDSALYLCASSADRGSQPQHFGDGTRLSIL.

V usage is TRBV27 and J usage is TRBJ2-7, with a possible D match to TRBD2 (5 bases). V was cut by 2 bases and J by 3 bases, with 17 bases left in between. Germline V CDR1 and CDR2: MNHEY, SMNVEV (reference sequence). This CDR3 spans 16 amino acids. CDR3 sequence: CASSLRPPGSSYEQYF. The CDR3 DNA is TGTGCCAGCAGTTTACGTCCCCCGGGGTCAAGCTACGAGCAGTACTTC.

This CDR3 reads CASSPWREVGELFF. The CDR3 nucleotides are TGTGCCAGCAGCCCCTGGAGGGAGGTCGGGGAGCTGTTTTTT. The V call is TRBV7-9, the J call TRBJ2-2; D might be TRBD2 (6 bases). V lost 5 bases and J 7 bases, leaving 14 bases between the germline ends. The CDR3 runs 14 residues. In germline, CDR1 is SEHNR, CDR2 FQNEAQ (reference sequence).

The chain recombines TRBV11-2 with TRBJ2-5; 7 bases line up with TRBD2. The CDR3 contains 15 residues. Germline CDR1 SGHAT, CDR2 FQNNGV. The ends lost 4 bases at V and 1 base at J; junction bases unmatched: 6. CDR3 loop: CASSSPPGGQETQYF. The CDR3 region has the DNA TGTGCCAGCAGCTCTCCTCCGGGAGGCCAAGAGACCCAGTACTTC.

The chain joins TRBV27 to TRBJ2-1, with a possible D match to TRBD2 (6 bases). Trimming left V 3 bases short and J 1 base short, with 13 bases between. Germline assignment: CDR1 MNHEY and CDR2 SMNVEV (reference sequence). This CDR3 has 16 amino acids. The CDR3 loop reads CASSFEWRGSYNEQFF. The CDR3 region has the DNA TGTGCCAGCAGTTTTGAGTGGCGGGGTTCCTACAATGAGCAGTTCTTC.

This chain's CDR3 is CASSQIRGQGTGELFF. The CDR3 DNA reads as TGTGCCAGCAGCCAAATCAGGGGGCAGGGCACCGGGGAGCTGTTTTTT. The chain has TRBV7-9 and TRBJ2-2; TRBD1 matches at 8 bases. With 5 bases clipped from V and 4 bases from J, the junction kept 9 bases outside the gene matches. The CDR3 loop spans 16 amino acids. The germline gives CDR1 SEHNR, CDR2 FQNEAQ (reference sequence).

This CDR3 reads CSVVRGRGQYF. In DNA form, the CDR3 reads TGCAGCGTTGTAAGGGGGCGTGGGCAGTACTTC. The chain has TRBV29-1 and TRBJ2-7, with 7 bases that match TRBD1. This CDR3 spans 11 amino acids. Looked up from germline, CDR1 is SQVTM and CDR2 is ANQGSEA. J gave up 9 bases and V 4 bases, and 6 bases lay outside the gene matches.

This rearrangement joins TRBV18 to TRBJ2-1, with D maybe TRBD1 (6 bases). V lost 0 bases, J lost 7 bases, and 10 bases lay in between. The V gene's germline CDR1 is KGHSH and CDR2 LQKENI. The CDR3 totals 14 residues. This CDR3 is CASSPPTGRNEQFF. The CDR3 bases are TGTGCCAGCTCACCACCCACAGGGAGAAATGAGCAGTTCTTC.

The chain links TRBV29-1 to TRBJ1-5, with 10 bases that match TRBD1. CDR1 is SQVTM and CDR2 is ANQGSEA in the germline V gene. V was clipped by 6 bases and J by 10 bases; unmatched bases: 18. The CDR3 is 16 amino acids. The CDR3 is CSVKIATGGRLGPQHF. CDR3 coding DNA: TGCAGCGTCAAAATCGCGACAGGGGGCCGCCTCGGACCCCAGCATTTT.

The V and J genes are TRBV30 and TRBJ1-2; 9 bases fit TRBD1. CDR3 size: 14 residues. Trimming cost V 1 base and J 5 bases; bases outside gene matches: 5. Per germline, CDR1 GTSNPN and CDR2 SVGIG (reference sequence). Here the CDR3 reads CAWSATGTGYGYTF. DNA of the CDR3: TGTGCCTGGAGTGCGACCGGGACAGGGTATGGCTACACCTTC. Looking up the rest from reference TRBV30 and TRBJ1-2 gives the full variable domain: SQTIHQWPATLVQPVGSPLSLECTVEGTSNPNLYWYRQAAGRGLQLLFYSVGIGQISSEVPQNLSASRPQDRQFILSSKKLLLSDSGFYLCAWSATGTGYGYTFGSGTRLTVV.

J is TRBJ1-2 and V is TRBV7-6; the D gene is possibly TRBD1 (6 bases). Per the germline V gene, CDR1 is SGHVS and CDR2 is FNYEAQ. The CDR3 has 14 residues. Trimming shortened V by 5 bases and J by 3 bases, and 13 bases separated the two germline ends. The CDR3 region has the DNA TGTGCCAGCAGCCAGATGGGGGCAGACTATGGCTACACCTTC. Translated, it gives CASSQMGADYGYTF.

The chain combines TRBV13 with TRBJ2-7; 10 bases fit TRBD1. The J segment lost 2 bases and the V segment lost 5 bases, leaving 6 bases of the junction unmatched. This CDR3 has 15 amino acids. Germline lookup yields CDR1 PRHDT and CDR2 FYEKMQ (reference sequence). As DNA, the CDR3 is TGTGCCAGCAGCACCCGACAGGGGGCGGCCTACGAGCAGTACTTC. Translated, it gives CASSTRQGAAYEQYF. Supplemented by reference TRBV13 and TRBJ2-7, the full variable domain reads AAGVIQSPRHLIKEKRETATLKCYPIPRHDTVYWYQQGPGQDPQFLISFYEKMQSDKGSIPDRFSAQQFSDYHSELNMSSLELGDSALYFCASSTRQGAAYEQYFGPGTRLTVT.

V and J are TRBV4-3 and TRBJ1-1; TRBD1 aligns across 8 bases. The trim removed 1 base at V and 2 bases at J, leaving 3 bases unmatched. CDR1 and CDR2 from the germline V gene are LGHNA and YSLEER. The CDR3 consists of 15 residues. The CDR3 DNA sequence: TGCGCCAGCAGCCAAGGCAGGGGGCTAAACACTGAAGCTTTCTTT. Translated, it gives CASSQGRGLNTEAFF.

The chain has TRBV7-7 and TRBJ2-7; D may be TRBD2 (5 bases). Trimming removed 7 bases from V and 5 bases from J, with 21 bases in between. The CDR3 is 15 amino acids. Germline V lookup: CDR1 SSHAT, CDR2 FNYEAQ (reference sequence). DNA of the CDR3: TGTGCCAGCAAGCTTTCCCCCCCTCGGAGGAACGAGCAGTACTTC. Translation: CASKLSPPRRNEQYF.

The chain combines TRBV2 with TRBJ2-7; D might be TRBD1 (6 bases). The CDR3 length is 12 residues. Germline V CDR1 and CDR2: SNHLY, FYNNEI. V lost 2 bases to trimming and J lost 4 bases, with 6 bases between them. CDR3 sequence reads: CASSERGYEQYF. In nucleotides, the CDR3 is TGTGCCAGCAGTGAAAGGGGGTACGAGCAGTACTTC.

The chain has TRBV5-4 and TRBJ2-5, with a tentative D call TRBD2 (6 bases). The germline V and J ends were trimmed by 4 bases and 0 bases, with 19 bases remaining between them. This CDR3 contains 17 residues. Germline loops: CDR1 SGHNT, CDR2 YYREEE (reference sequence). The CDR3 here is CASSLLASGPYQETQYF. CDR3 in DNA: TGTGCCAGCAGCCTCCTGGCGAGCGGGCCCTACCAAGAGACCCAGTACTTC. Full variable domain (outside the CDR3, taken from reference TRBV5-4 and TRBJ2-5): ETGVTQSPTHLIKTRGQQVTLRCSSQSGHNTVSWYQQALGQGPQFIFQYYREEENGRGNFPPRFSGLQFPNYSSELNVNALELDDSALYLCASSLLASGPYQETQYFGPGTRLLVL.

The rearrangement links TRBV7-8 to TRBJ1-2; 7 bases agree with TRBD1. The germline V gene has CDR1 SGHVS and CDR2 FQNEAQ. The ends lost 1 base at V and 3 bases at J; junction bases unmatched: 8. The CDR3 extends over 16 amino acids. The CDR3 DNA sequence: TGTGCCAGCAGCTTAGGAAGCAGGGGGTGGGACTATGGCTACACCTTC. Amino acids: CASSLGSRGWDYGYTF.

The V gene is TRBV7-8, the J gene TRBJ2-7; 15 nucleotides agree with TRBD2. This CDR3 is 15 amino acids long. V gave up 4 bases and J gave up 5 bases; unmatched junction bases: 3. In germline, CDR1 is SGHVS, CDR2 FQNEAQ. DNA of the CDR3: TGTGCCAGCAGCTGGACTAGCGGGAGGGCTGACGAGCAGTACTTC. Protein sequence: CASSWTSGRADEQYF.